These 10 T cell receptor beta chains came from one sample sequenced in a study of neoadjuvant nivolumab and ipilimumab in lung cancer (dated by TCRdb to the early 2020s). Libraries were prepared through the immunoSEQ multiplex PCR assay. TCRdb limited this immuneACCESS table to in-frame rearrangements with V and J called. A share of clones is missing; checked studies link under half to unresolved V genes, and the rest is unexplained. Recorded for this sample are fewer than 35,000 clones; approximately 80% of them occurred a single time. Clones ranked in the top ten supply around 6.1% of the sample. The sample's time point, from its label and the paper: pretherapy, before neoadjuvant immune checkpoint inhibitors. The sequencing used peripheral blood, collected before neoadjuvant nivolumab, alone or with ipilimumab. The receptors here all came from an adult with non-small cell lung cancer.

The rearrangement links TRBV5-4 to TRBJ2-1, with D tentatively TRBD2 (6 bases). Germline V gene lookup returns CDR1 SGHNT and CDR2 YYREEE (reference sequence). V lost 4 bases and J lost 7, with 15 bases in between. This CDR3 contains 14 residues. The CDR3 DNA sequence: TGTGCCAGCAGCACTGGGGGAGGAGGGAATGAGCAGTTCTTC. Its translation: CASSTGGGGNEQFF.

Concerning this clone itself: This may arise from a read error, as a much more abundant clone is one base away. This chain uses TRBV7-2 with TRBJ2-5, with D unresolved. The CDR3 has 13 amino acids. Deletions cut 2 bases from V and 2 bases from J, with 6 bases between. Germline loops: CDR1 SGHTA, CDR2 FQGNSA. DNA for the CDR3: TGTGCCAGCAGCTTATCCAGGCAAGAGACCCAGTACTTC. This gives the protein CASSLSRQETQYF.

This clone was picked up a small number of times. The chain is built from TRBV11-1 and TRBJ1-2, with a weak D call TRBD1 (5 bases). Germline CDR1 SGHAT, CDR2 FQDESV (reference sequence). This CDR3 is built from 13 residues. V was clipped by 1 base and J by 4 bases, with 7 bases between them. The CDR3 region is CASSLGGPYGYTF. In nucleotides, the CDR3 is TGTGCCAGCAGCTTAGGGGGACCCTATGGCTACACCTTC.

This sequence joins TRBV5-1 and TRBJ1-1, with TRBD1 as a possible D gene (6 bases). The length of the CDR3 is 14 residues. From germline, CDR1 is SGHRS and CDR2 YFSETQ. Trimming stripped 6 bases from V and 3 bases from J, with 15 bases between. The DNA of the CDR3 is TGCGCCAGCACCACGACAGGACCGTACACTGAAGCTTTCTTT. It is translated as CASTTTGPYTEAFF.

The chain has TRBV10-3 and TRBJ1-3; tentatively, D is TRBD1 (6 bases). The CDR3 covers 12 residues. Deletions cut 10 bases from V and 2 bases from J, with 9 bases between. Germline lookup yields CDR1 ENHRY and CDR2 SYGVKD. CDR3 residues: CATRQAGNTIYF. The DNA for the CDR3 is TGTGCCACCCGACAGGCTGGAAACACCATATATTTT.

The chain uses TRBV19 and TRBJ1-1; 9 bases align to TRBD1. Germline loops: CDR1 LNHDA, CDR2 SQIVND (reference sequence). V lost 5 bases to trimming and J lost 3 bases; unmatched junction nucleotides: 4. The length of the CDR3 is 14 residues. CDR3 amino acids: CASSLGQGDTEAFF. The CDR3 coding sequence is TGTGCCAGTAGTTTGGGACAGGGAGACACTGAAGCTTTCTTT.

The J gene is TRBJ1-1, the V gene TRBV5-4; 7 bases line up with TRBD1. The CDR3 has 16 amino acids. Germline V gene data show CDR1 as SGHNT and CDR2 as YYREEE (reference sequence). Germline trimming cut 3 bases from V and 1 base from J; bases unmatched to any gene: 9. In nucleotides, the CDR3 is TGTGCCAGCAGCTCAGGGGGTAGGGGGGCGAACACTGAAGCTTTCTTT. This sequence encodes CASSSGGRGANTEAFF.

The rearrangement links TRBV7-9 to TRBJ2-5, with 11 bases that match TRBD2. The CDR3 extends over 16 amino acids. Germline trimming cut 2 bases from V and 2 bases from J; bases unmatched to any gene: 4. Germline V lookup: CDR1 SEHNR, CDR2 FQNEAQ (reference sequence). In DNA, the CDR3 is TGTGCCAGCAGCTTAAGGGCTAGCGGGGGGCAAGAGACCCAGTACTTC. Its translation: CASSLRASGGQETQYF.

V is TRBV19 and J is TRBJ1-5; tentatively, D is TRBD1 (5 bases). The germline V gene has CDR1 LNHDA and CDR2 SQIVND (reference sequence). This CDR3 contains 13 residues. V dropped 3 bases and J dropped 5 bases, with 8 bases sitting between them. DNA for the CDR3: TGTGCCAGTAGTATGCAGGGTCATCAGCCCCAGCATTTT. This translates into CASSMQGHQPQHF.

The V and J genes are TRBV29-1 and TRBJ2-5; unclear D gene. V was pared by 0 bases and J by 3 bases, with 5 bases between. CDR3 length: 12 amino acids. Germline V gene sequence: CDR1 SQVTM, CDR2 ANQGSEA. The chain's CDR3 is CSVEEIEETQYF. For the CDR3, the DNA is TGCAGCGTTGAAGAGATCGAAGAGACCCAGTACTTC.